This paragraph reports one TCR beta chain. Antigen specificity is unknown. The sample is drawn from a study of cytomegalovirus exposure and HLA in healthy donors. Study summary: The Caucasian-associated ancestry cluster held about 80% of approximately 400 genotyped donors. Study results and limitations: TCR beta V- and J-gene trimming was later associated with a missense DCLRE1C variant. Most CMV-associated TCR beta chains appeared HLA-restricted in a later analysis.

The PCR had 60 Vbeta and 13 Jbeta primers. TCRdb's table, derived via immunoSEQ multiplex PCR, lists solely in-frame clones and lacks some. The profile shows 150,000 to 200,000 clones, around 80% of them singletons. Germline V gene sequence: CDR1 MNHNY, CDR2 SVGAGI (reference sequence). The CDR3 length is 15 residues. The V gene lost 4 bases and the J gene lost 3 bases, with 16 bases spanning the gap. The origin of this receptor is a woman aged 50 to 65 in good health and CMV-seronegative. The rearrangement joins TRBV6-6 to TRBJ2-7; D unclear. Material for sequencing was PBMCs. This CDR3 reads CASSFPGSEGYEQYF. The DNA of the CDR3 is TGTGCCAGCAGTTTCCCAGGATCGGAAGGCTACGAGCAGTACTTC.